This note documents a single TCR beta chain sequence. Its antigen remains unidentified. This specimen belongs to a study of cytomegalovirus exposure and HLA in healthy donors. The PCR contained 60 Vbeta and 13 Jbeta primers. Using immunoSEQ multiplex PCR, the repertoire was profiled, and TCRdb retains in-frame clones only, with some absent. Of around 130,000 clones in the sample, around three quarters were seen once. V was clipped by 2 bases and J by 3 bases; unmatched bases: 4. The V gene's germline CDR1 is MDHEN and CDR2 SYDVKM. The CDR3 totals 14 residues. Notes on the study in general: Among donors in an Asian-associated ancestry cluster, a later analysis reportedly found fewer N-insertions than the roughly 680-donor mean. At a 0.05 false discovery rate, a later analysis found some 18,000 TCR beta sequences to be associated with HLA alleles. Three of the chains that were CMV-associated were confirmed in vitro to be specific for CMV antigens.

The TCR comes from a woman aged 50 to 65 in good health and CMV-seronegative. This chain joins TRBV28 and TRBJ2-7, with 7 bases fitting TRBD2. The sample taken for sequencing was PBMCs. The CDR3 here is CASSLSGTLYEQYF. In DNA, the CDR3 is TGTGCCAGCAGTTTAAGCGGGACCCTCTACGAGCAGTACTTC.